This T cell receptor (beta chain) was observed in a study of early T cells in non-severe SARS-CoV-2 infection. This clonotype was detected many times. The germline V gene encodes CDR1 MGHRA and CDR2 YSYEKL. The CDR3 length is 16 residues. Trimming shortened V by 9 bases and J by 2 bases, and 20 bases separated the two germline ends. Individual cDNA molecules were tagged with unique molecular identifiers, the study reported. TCRdb processed the 5' RACE reads anew with MiXCR; each CDR3 protein has one entry. The profile shows 25,000 to 35,000 distinct CDR3 sequences, 3.9% of them singletons. This chain uses TRBV4-1 with TRBJ1-3; possible D gene TRBD1, 5 bases. The sequencing input was whole blood. The TCR comes from an adult who was a healthcare worker with PCR-confirmed SARS-CoV-2 infection or an uninfected control (not recorded which). The CDR3 reads CASATPSQGTGNTIYF. The CDR3 DNA reads as TGCGCCAGTGCAACCCCATCCCAGGGCACTGGAAACACCATATATTTT.